This TCR beta chain is drawn from a study of cytomegalovirus exposure and HLA in healthy donors. The CDR3 totals 13 residues. The ends lost 11 bases at V and 0 bases at J; junction bases unmatched: 4. In germline, CDR1 is ENHRY, CDR2 SYGVKD. A multiplex PCR was run with 60 Vbeta primers and 13 Jbeta primers. Method: immunoSEQ multiplex PCR; TCRdb's copy keeps in-frame clones and lacks some. The table lists 150,000 to 200,000 clones, 65% to 90% of them singletons. The specimen was PBMCs. This TCR derives from a man aged 50-59 years in good health and CMV-seropositive. The rearrangement uses TRBV10-3 and TRBJ2-4, with 7 positions matching TRBD2. CDR3 loop: CAPRGGAKNIQYF. The CDR3 DNA sequence: TGTGCCCCACGCGGGGGAGCCAAAAACATTCAGTACTTC.